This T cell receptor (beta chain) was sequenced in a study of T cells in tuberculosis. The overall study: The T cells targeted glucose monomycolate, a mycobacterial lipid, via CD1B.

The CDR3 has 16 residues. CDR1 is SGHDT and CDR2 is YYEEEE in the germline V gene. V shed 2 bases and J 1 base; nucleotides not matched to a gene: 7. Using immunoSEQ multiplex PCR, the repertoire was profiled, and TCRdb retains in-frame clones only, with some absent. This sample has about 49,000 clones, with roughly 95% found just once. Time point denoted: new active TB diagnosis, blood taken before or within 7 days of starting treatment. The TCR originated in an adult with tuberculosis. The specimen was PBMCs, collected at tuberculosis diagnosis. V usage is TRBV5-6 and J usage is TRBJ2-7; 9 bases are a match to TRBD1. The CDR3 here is CASSFRGTGTSYEQYF. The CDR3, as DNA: TGTGCCAGCAGCTTTCGCGGGACAGGGACATCCTACGAGCAGTACTTC.